This TCR beta chain was recovered during a study of blood T cell repertoires in COVID-19. Turning to the study itself: Collection of acute and convalescent COVID-19 samples took place in the United States, Italy and Spain. The analysed material was cDNA or gDNA that came from T cells, B-cell-depleted T cells, or PBMCs.

The CDR3 is made up of 16 amino acids. The V gene's germline CDR1 is SEHNR and CDR2 FQNEAQ (reference sequence). The J segment lost 0 bases and the V segment lost 5 bases, leaving 7 bases of the junction unmatched. In the original processing: Using reference gene primer amplification, nucleated cell counts were estimated. This table comes from immunoSEQ multiplex PCR, and its TCRdb copy is limited to in-frame clones, with some not included. V, J and clone size derive from that table, while D and trimming were established from the DNA sequence. This sample carries roughly 140,000 clones, roughly 84% of them seen once, and the ten largest clones take about 2%. This clone was seen just once.

This chain links TRBV7-9 with TRBJ1-3; 7 bases align to TRBD1. This sequence was found in a man between 65 and 80 years old with acute or convalescent COVID-19. The material sequenced was peripheral blood. In DNA form, the CDR3 reads TGTGCCAGCAGCCGCGAGGGGGCCACCTCTGGAAACACCATATATTTT. As protein: CASSREGATSGNTIYF.